The 5 T cell receptor beta chains below were found in one sample sequenced in a study of Graves' ophthalmopathy and Graves' hyperthyroidism. Amplification from RNA transcripts yielded the TCR beta CDR3 regions. HTBI-primed RT-PCR formed the first round, and a multiplex PCR formed the second. TCRdb processed the multiplex PCR reads anew with MiXCR; each CDR3 protein has one entry. The sample holds 400,000 to 450,000 distinct CDR3 sequences; about 21% are singletons and the top ten take roughly 3%. The sequencing input was peripheral blood. The receptor source for this set is a woman between 18 and 29 years old with stable Graves' hyperthyroidism.

This clonotype was counted between two and nine times. With a much larger clone just one base away, this may be a read error. The V call is TRBV28, the J call TRBJ2-5, with a possible D match to TRBD2 (6 bases). The germline gives CDR1 MDHEN, CDR2 SYDVKM. The CDR3 is made up of 14 amino acids. CDR3 nucleotide sequence: TGTGCCAGCAGTTTATGGGGGAGCCGGGAGACCAAGTACTTC. It translates to CASSLWGSRETKYF.

The table lists this clonotype with many counts. The V gene is TRBV5-5, the J gene TRBJ2-7, with TRBD2 identical over 12 bases. Looked up from germline, CDR1 is SGHKS and CDR2 is YYEKEE (reference sequence). The CDR3 loop spans 15 amino acids. V trimming: 2 bases; J trimming: 5 bases; junction bases outside the gene matches: 5. CDR3 protein: CASSLVLAGGNEQYF. The CDR3 region has the DNA TGTGCCAGCAGCTTAGTCCTAGCGGGAGGGAACGAGCAGTACTTC.

This clonotype appeared a few times. The V and J genes are TRBV29-1 and TRBJ2-2, with 7 bases lining up with TRBD1. V lost 5 bases to trimming and J lost 0 bases; unmatched junction nucleotides: 3. Germline CDR1 reads SQVTM; CDR2 reads ANQGSEA. This CDR3 has 14 residues. The CDR3 coding sequence is TGCAGCGTTACCGGGACAGCGAACACCGGGGAGCTGTTTTTT. Encoded protein: CSVTGTANTGELFF.

This clonotype was found many times. This chain uses TRBV7-9 with TRBJ1-6; TRBD1 agrees at 8 bases. CDR1 and CDR2 from the germline V gene are SEHNR and FQNEAQ (reference sequence). Trimming took 5 bases from V and 5 from J; bases not matched to a gene: 5. The CDR3 is 15 residues long. This chain's CDR3 is CASSHGTGNNSPLHF. As DNA, the CDR3 is TGTGCCAGCAGCCACGGGACAGGAAATAATTCACCCCTCCACTTT.

The chain couples TRBV20-1 to TRBJ1-1; possibly TRBD1 for D (6 bases). V lost 5 bases, J lost 11 bases, and 12 bases lay in between. This CDR3 has 10 amino acids. Germline V CDR1 and CDR2: DFQATT, SNEGSKA (reference sequence). The CDR3 loop reads CSAVQGWAFF. The CDR3 DNA is TGCAGTGCTGTACAGGGATGGGCTTTCTTT.